This T cell receptor beta chain was observed in a study of CD8+CD57+ T cells in acquired aplastic anemia. Turning to the study itself: Mean yield of DNA from sorted CD4+ and CD8+ cells was 3 to 3.5 ug. Approximately 11 million reads, on average, were obtained for CD4+ cells from healthy donors. General study findings and limits: The study found no significant CD8+ Simpson's diversity difference between patients and controls. Found in both controls and patients were approximately 31 CD8+ CDR3 sequences.

V was pared by 2 bases and J by 4 bases, with 14 bases between. CDR1 KGHSH and CDR2 LQKENI come from the germline V gene. The CDR3 extends over 15 amino acids. Both TCR beta VDJ combination and CDR3 sequence profiling were carried out. Genomic DNA was the template for this profiling. TCRdb used MiXCR to reprocess the reads, holding one entry per CDR3 protein. This sample yields 200,000 to 250,000 distinct CDR3 sequences, of which 30% to 35% are seen a single time; 1% to 1.3% belongs to the top ten. Comment on this clonotype: Its antigen is currently unknown.

V usage is TRBV18 and J usage is TRBJ1-2, with no clear D. The receptor comes from a human donor in good health, serving as a control. Sequenced material: sorted CD4+, CD8+, or CD8+CD57+ T cells (not recorded which) from PBMCs. CDR3 protein: CASSPGSDGAYGYTF. The DNA of the CDR3 is TGTGCCAGCTCACCAGGCTCCGACGGTGCCTATGGCTACACCTTC.